These 7 T cell receptor beta chains were sequenced from one sample in a study of CD8 T cells in ankylosing spondylitis. TCRdb independently ran MiXCR on the 5' RACE reads; one entry per CDR3 protein. The table has approximately 220,000 distinct CDR3 sequences, roughly a tenth seen once; the top ten hold roughly 23%. The specimen was blood, either unsorted or a sorted T cell fraction (not recorded which). The source is a male donor with ankylosing spondylitis or in good health (not recorded which).

This clonotype was seen repeatedly, ten times or more. V usage is TRBV12-3 or TRBV12-4 and J usage is TRBJ1-2; D is undetermined. V lost 7 bases and J 2 bases, leaving 20 bases between the germline ends. This CDR3 is 16 amino acids long. The CDR3 spells CASTSRGRQANYGYTF. The CDR3 region has the DNA TGTGCCAGCACCTCGCGCGGTAGACAAGCCAACTATGGCTACACCTTC.

The V call is TRBV2, the J call TRBJ2-6; D perhaps matches TRBD2 (5 bases). Germline V gives CDR1 SNHLY, CDR2 FYNNEI. V was trimmed by 4 bases and J by 2 bases, leaving 12 bases between them. This CDR3 is 16 amino acids long. DNA of the CDR3: TGTGCCAGCAGTGTCCGGGGTTCAACTGGGGCCAACGTCCTGACTTTC. Its translation is CASSVRGSTGANVLTF.

Comment on this clonotype: Because the CDR3 is missing its conserved closing phenylalanine or tryptophan, this is likely a read error. The chain links TRBV20-1 to TRBJ1-1, with a tentative D call TRBD1 (6 bases). Between the trimmed V and J ends, which lost 2 bases and 4 bases, there was a span of 14 bases. Germline CDR1 DFQATT, CDR2 SNEGSKA (reference sequence). The CDR3 covers 14 residues. CDR3 amino acids: CSARKTGSITEAFL. The DNA for the CDR3 is TGCAGTGCTAGAAAGACAGGCTCCATCACTGAAGCTTTCCTT.

This clonotype occurred many times. V is TRBV21-1 and J is TRBJ1-3. TRBV21-1 is tagged as a pseudogene. This CDR3 region has 15 residues. The CDR3 protein is CASSFRAGSGNTIYF. The CDR3, as DNA: TGTGCCAGCAGCTTTCGCGCAGGCTCTGGAAACACCATATATTTT.

The rearrangement uses TRBV20-1 and TRBJ2-5; D may be TRBD1 or TRBD2 (7 bases each). Deletions cut 3 bases from V and 3 bases from J, with 20 bases between. This CDR3 region has 16 residues. Germline V gene data show CDR1 as DFQATT and CDR2 as SNEGSKA (reference sequence). The CDR3 DNA reads as TGCAGTGCTAGTGGGGAGGGGGCCATAGCAAAAGAGACCCAGTACTTC. Its protein product is CSASGEGAIAKETQYF.

This clonotype has a handful of counts. The chain combines TRBV20-1 with TRBJ2-7; D is ambiguous. V lost 3 bases, J lost 0 bases, and 15 bases lay in between. CDR1 and CDR2 from the germline V gene are DFQATT and SNEGSKA (reference sequence). This CDR3 spans 15 amino acids. CDR3 DNA sequence: TGCAGTGCTAGTTCCGCGGCCATACCCTCCTACGAGCAGTACTTC. This encodes CSASSAAIPSYEQYF.

The chain is built from TRBV12-3 or TRBV12-4 and TRBJ1-6; TRBD1 might be the D (6 bases). V shed 5 bases and J shed 6 bases, with 14 bases lying between them. The CDR3 is 15 amino acids. This CDR3 reads CASSAQGTLNSPLHF. Here the CDR3 DNA reads TGTGCCAGCAGTGCTCAGGGGACGCTTAATTCACCCCTCCACTTT.